A selection of T cell receptor beta chains follows, all from one sample in a study of PD-1 blockade in classical Hodgkin lymphoma. Using immunoSEQ multiplex PCR, the repertoire was profiled, and TCRdb retains in-frame clones only, with some absent. The sample records about 17,000 clones, less than 70% being singletons. Sequenced material: peripheral blood mononuclear cells (PBMCs), taken before the fourth cycle of nivolumab. All receptors come from a human donor with classical Hodgkin lymphoma. Both conserved end residues are part of each CDR3. A D gene is named only where the DNA matches it firmly. Rows may omit the clone size; those that give it use once, few, many or a size class.

CDR3 length | J gene | V gene | clone size | D gene | CDR3 protein | CDR3 DNA
17 | TRBJ2-2 | TRBV15 | NA | TRBD2 | CATSRDFPSGGTGELFF | TGTGCCACCAGCAGAGATTTCCCTAGCGGGGGAACCGGGGAGCTGTTTTTT
15 | TRBJ2-2 | TRBV27 | NA | NA | CASSIGQSLTGELFF | TGTGCCAGCAGTATTGGACAGTCCCTCACCGGGGAGCTGTTTTTT
16 | TRBJ1-1 | TRBV27 | NA | NA | CASSLSGGPMNTEAFF | TGTGCCAGCAGTTTATCGGGCGGACCCATGAACACTGAAGCTTTCTTT
16 | TRBJ2-5 | TRBV4-2 | few | NA | CASSQGQPEFSETQYF | TGTGCCAGCAGCCAAGGTCAGCCGGAATTTTCGGAGACCCAGTACTTC
14 | TRBJ2-3 | TRBV13 | NA | TRBD2 | CATTSGTATDTQYF | TGTGCCACTACTAGCGGGACAGCCACAGATACGCAGTATTTT
16 | TRBJ1-1 | TRBV15 | few | NA | CATSRADPTPTGEAFF | TGTGCCACCAGCAGAGCCGATCCCACTCCCACAGGGGAAGCTTTCTTT
16 | TRBJ1-2 | TRBV7-2 | NA | TRBD1 | CASSLAPGQSNYGYTF | TGTGCCAGCAGCTTAGCGCCGGGACAGTCTAACTATGGCTACACCTTC
14 | TRBJ1-2 | TRBV19 | NA | TRBD1 | CASRGRGPNYGYTF | TGTGCCAGTCGCGGCAGGGGGCCTAACTATGGCTACACCTTC
12 | TRBJ2-1 | TRBV7-8 | NA | NA | CASSLSPNEQFF | TGTGCCAGCAGCTTATCCCCCAATGAGCAGTTCTTC
13 | TRBJ1-1 | TRBV29-1 | few | NA | CSVERQGGTEAFF | TGCAGCGTTGAAAGGCAGGGTGGCACTGAAGCTTTCTTT
13 | TRBJ1-1 | TRBV19 | NA | TRBD1 | CASSIVRDSEAFF | TGTGCCAGTAGTATAGTCCGGGACAGTGAAGCTTTCTTT
19 | TRBJ2-1 | TRBV28 | NA | TRBD2 | CASSFRASGRAAGEDEQFF | TGTGCCAGCAGTTTCCGCGCTAGCGGGAGGGCCGCAGGAGAGGATGAGCAGTTCTTC
15 | TRBJ1-5 | TRBV6-5 | NA | NA | CASSLQVYSNQPQHF | TGTGCCAGCAGCTTACAGGTATATAGCAATCAGCCCCAGCATTTT
11 | TRBJ1-1 | TRBV6-1 | NA | NA | CASSTNTEAFF | TGTGCCAGCAGTACCAACACTGAAGCTTTCTTT
18 | TRBJ2-3 | TRBV4-2 | few | NA | CASSQEPGPFTRWDTQYF | TGTGCCAGCAGCCAAGAACCGGGACCCTTTACCCGGTGGGATACGCAGTATTTT
14 | TRBJ2-1 | TRBV5-1 | medium-sized | NA | CASSLAGEEPEQFF | TGCGCCAGCAGCTTGGCCGGGGAGGAACCCGAGCAGTTCTTC
14 | TRBJ2-5 | TRBV2 | NA | NA | CATRALARGETQYF | TGTGCCACCCGGGCCCTAGCGAGGGGGGAGACCCAGTACTTC
14 | TRBJ2-3 | TRBV7-2 | NA | NA | CASSSQGGTDTQYF | TGTGCCAGCAGCTCCCAGGGAGGCACAGATACGCAGTATTTT
13 | TRBJ1-1 | TRBV18 | NA | NA | CASFGVLNTEAFF | TGTGCCAGCTTTGGCGTTTTGAACACTGAAGCTTTCTTT
14 | TRBJ2-7 | TRBV10-2 | NA | TRBD1 | CASGGGTGRHEQYF | TGCGCCAGCGGGGGGGGGACAGGGCGCCACGAGCAGTACTTC
11 | TRBJ2-7 | TRBV2 | NA | NA | CASSEFYEQYF | TGTGCCAGCAGTGAATTCTACGAGCAGTACTTC
14 | TRBJ2-1 | TRBV11-2 | NA | NA | CASSLGTVLYEQFF | TGTGCCAGCAGCTTAGGGACTGTCCTGTATGAGCAGTTCTTC
11 | TRBJ2-5 | TRBV29-1 | NA | NA | CSVDLGGTQYF | TGCAGCGTTGACCTTGGCGGGACCCAGTACTTC
14 | TRBJ2-2 | TRBV7-9 | once | NA | CASSLGVGTGELFF | TGTGCCAGCAGCTTAGGCGTGGGGACCGGGGAGCTGTTTTTT
12 | TRBJ1-6 | TRBV27 | once | NA | CASSFPNSPLHF | TGTGCCAGCAGTTTCCCAAATTCACCCCTCCACTTT
15 | TRBJ1-4 | TRBV27 | NA | NA | CASSSQGRTNEKLFF | TGTGCCAGCAGTTCCCAGGGAAGAACTAATGAAAAACTGTTTTTT
16 | TRBJ1-5 | TRBV5-1 | NA | NA | CASSPLRVHQRCPQHF | TGCGCCAGCAGCCCGTTAAGGGTACATCAGCGGTGCCCCCAGCATTTT
16 | TRBJ2-3 | TRBV7-6 | NA | NA | CASSLGRAGSADTQYF | TGTGCCAGCAGCTTAGGGCGGGCGGGATCAGCAGATACGCAGTATTTT
15 | TRBJ2-3 | TRBV19 | once | TRBD2 | CASKSSGSSTDTQYF | TGTGCCAGTAAGAGCAGCGGGAGTAGCACAGATACGCAGTATTTT
13 | TRBJ2-1 | TRBV27 | NA | NA | CASSSIIWHEQFF | TGTGCCAGCAGTTCCATTATCTGGCATGAGCAGTTCTTC
15 | TRBJ2-1 | TRBV7-9 | NA | NA | CASSPKVVSYNEQFF | TGTGCCAGCAGCCCTAAAGTAGTCTCCTACAATGAGCAGTTCTTC
17 | TRBJ2-5 | TRBV5-5 | medium-sized | TRBD1 | CASSAGTGGLIGETQYF | TGTGCCAGCAGCGCCGGGACAGGGGGCTTGATAGGGGAGACCCAGTACTTC
14 | TRBJ2-5 | TRBV18 | NA | TRBD2 | CASSPGTSGATQYF | TGTGCCAGCTCACCCGGGACTAGCGGTGCAACCCAGTACTTC
13 | TRBJ1-2 | TRBV5-1 | NA | NA | CASSRHREGGYTF | TGCGCCAGCAGCCGCCACAGGGAGGGAGGCTACACCTTC
17 | TRBJ2-1 | TRBV9 | once | TRBD2 | CASSVAKRTRGHNEQFF | TGTGCCAGCAGCGTAGCTAAACGGACTAGGGGCCACAATGAGCAGTTCTTC
15 | TRBJ2-1 | TRBV29-1 | NA | TRBD2 | CSVGLQREWNNEQFF | TGCAGCGTTGGGCTCCAGCGGGAGTGGAACAATGAGCAGTTCTTC
15 | TRBJ2-7 | TRBV27 | NA | TRBD2 | CASSPRLAGNYEQYF | TGTGCCAGCAGTCCCCGTTTAGCGGGAAACTACGAGCAGTACTTC
13 | TRBJ2-1 | TRBV29-1 | NA | NA | CSVGGGRSYEQFF | TGCAGCGTAGGGGGCGGGAGGTCGTATGAGCAGTTCTTC
15 | TRBJ2-7 | TRBV28 | NA | TRBD2 | CASSPGLAGGGEQYF | TGTGCCAGCAGCCCTGGACTAGCGGGAGGGGGCGAGCAGTACTTC
12 | TRBJ2-2 | TRBV9 | few | NA | CASSVAAGELFF | TGTGCCAGCAGCGTAGCTGCCGGGGAGCTGTTTTTT